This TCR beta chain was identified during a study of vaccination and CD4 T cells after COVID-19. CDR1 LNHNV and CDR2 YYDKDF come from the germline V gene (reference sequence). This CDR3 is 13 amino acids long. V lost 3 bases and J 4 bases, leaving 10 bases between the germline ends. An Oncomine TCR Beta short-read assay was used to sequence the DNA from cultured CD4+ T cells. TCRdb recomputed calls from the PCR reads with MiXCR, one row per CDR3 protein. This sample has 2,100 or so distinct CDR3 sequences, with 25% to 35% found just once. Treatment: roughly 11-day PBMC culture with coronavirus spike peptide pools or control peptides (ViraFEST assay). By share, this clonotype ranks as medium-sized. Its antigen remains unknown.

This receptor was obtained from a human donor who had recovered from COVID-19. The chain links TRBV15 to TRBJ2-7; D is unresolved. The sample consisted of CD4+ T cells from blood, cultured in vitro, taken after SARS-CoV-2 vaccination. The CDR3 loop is CATSSWGTYEQYF. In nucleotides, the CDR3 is TGTGCCACCAGCAGCTGGGGAACGTACGAGCAGTACTTC.